The 5 T cell receptor beta chains below were found in one sample sequenced in a study of cytomegalovirus exposure and HLA in healthy donors. 60 Vbeta and 13 Jbeta primers were used in PCR. Repertoires were generated with immunoSEQ multiplex PCR, while TCRdb's copy carries only in-frame clones and drops some. The repertoire holds 120,000 or so clones, with 17% as singletons. The specimen was PBMCs. Every receptor here comes from a female donor in good health and CMV-seropositive.

The chain uses TRBV9 and TRBJ1-2; the D gene is possibly TRBD1 (6 bases). V gave up 1 base and J gave up 3 bases, with 10 bases separating them. The CDR3 contains 14 residues. From germline, CDR1 is SGDLS and CDR2 YYNGEE. The chain's CDR3 is CASSVTGIDYGYTF. CDR3 DNA sequence: TGTGCCAGCAGCGTAACAGGGATCGACTATGGCTACACCTTC.

This chain joins TRBV30 and TRBJ2-7; 10 nucleotides line up with TRBD2. The CDR3 contains 13 residues. The V segment lost 3 bases and the J segment 2 bases; nucleotides outside the gene matches: 1. The germline V gene encodes CDR1 GTSNPN and CDR2 SVGIG (reference sequence). CDR3 in amino acids: CAWRLAGTYEQYF. The CDR3, as DNA: TGTGCCTGGAGACTAGCGGGAACCTACGAGCAGTACTTC.

This clone was detected a few times. The chain couples TRBV28 to TRBJ2-7, with 7 bases matching TRBD2. J was trimmed by 3 bases and V by 4 bases; bases with no gene match: 12. CDR1 MDHEN and CDR2 SYDVKM come from the germline V gene. The CDR3 spans 16 residues. The CDR3 sequence: CASSSPGGGGLYEQYF. CDR3 coding DNA: TGTGCCAGCAGTTCCCCGGGTGGGGGAGGGCTCTACGAGCAGTACTTC.

This chain joins TRBV7-2 and TRBJ2-5; TRBD2 might be the D (5 bases). The germline V and J ends were trimmed by 5 bases and 5 bases, with 9 bases remaining between them. Germline loops: CDR1 SGHTA, CDR2 FQGNSA. This CDR3 has 12 residues. In DNA, the CDR3 is TGTGCCAGCAGCCTGTGGAGGGAGACCCAGTACTTC. Amino acid sequence: CASSLWRETQYF.

Only a few counts were recorded for this clone. The chain joins TRBV2 to TRBJ2-5, with D perhaps matching TRBD1 (5 bases). Trimming took off 9 bases at V and 4 bases at J, with 12 bases between the two ends. The CDR3 runs 12 residues. CDR1 and CDR2 (germline): SNHLY, FYNNEI. The CDR3 loop is CASDTGAETQYF. In nucleotides, the CDR3 is TGTGCCAGTGACACTGGGGCAGAGACCCAGTACTTC. Combining the CDR3 with reference TRBV2 and TRBJ2-5 gives the whole variable domain EPEVTQTPSHQVTQMGQEVILRCVPISNHLYFYWYRQILGQKVEFLVSFYNNEISEKSEIFDDQFSVERPDGSNFTLKIRSTKLEDSAMYFCASDTGAETQYFGPGTRLLVL.